This T cell receptor beta chain was captured by sequencing in a study of T cells in localized non-small cell lung cancer (dated by TCRdb to the early 2020s). With respect to the entire study: The study examined T cell repertoires in under 300 patients with early-stage NSCLC and compared tumors with uninvolved tumor-adjacent lungs. The cohort consisted of approximately 240 treatment-naive NSCLC patients whose localized lung tumors had been resected. The mean age of the NSCLC patients was about 67 years, with 120 to 150 men and 95 to 110 women. Points the paper makes about the study in general: Longer overall survival was associated with higher blood T cell density, whereas shorter survival was associated with higher adjacent-lung clonality. A median of about 55 of the top 100 tumor clones were detected in paired uninvolved adjacent lung, and 28 of these tumor clones were also found among the top 100 clones of the paired uninvolved adjacent lung. Uninvolved tumor-adjacent lung showed the highest T cell clonality, higher than tumor, which suggests more focused antigenic responses in the uninvolved tumor-adjacent lung. Because of the exploratory design, TCR variables were selected using unadjusted p-values without false-discovery rate correction. Multi-region tumor sequencing was not performed, so intratumor heterogeneity could not be excluded.

The immunoSEQ Assay was used to sequence TCR beta CDR3 regions from DNA. Processing in the source paper ran as follows. T cell density was computed as TCR beta template counts normalized to usable DNA estimated by amplifying housekeeping genes. Using the preseqR package, richness was estimated by extrapolating to 120,000 templates for tissue samples and 400,000 templates for PBMC samples. Clonality was defined as one minus Pielou's evenness. Differential abundance testing on productive amino-acid clonotypes, with a minimum total count of 5 and an alpha of 0.1, was used to identify tissue-enriched TCRs. The Jaccard Index and the Morisita Overlap Index were used to quantify repertoire overlap between compartments. TCR beta CDR3s were clustered by GLIPH together with public tetramer-defined viral CDR3s, and at least three viral sequences plus V-gene enrichment were required for viral motifs. The source is immuneACCESS, and TCRdb retained only in-frame sequences with V and J called. Part of the clones is not carried over; for the studies checked, unresolved V genes explain less than half of this, and the remainder is unexplained. V, J and clone size reflect that table, while D and trimming were determined from the DNA. This sample is represented by about 2,800 clones; roughly 15% of them were singletons. Together, the top ten hold about an eighth of the sample.

About this clone itself: The specificity of this receptor is unknown. There are no base qualities to consult, and no much larger clone falls within one base.

At diagnosis, tumor, uninvolved tumor-adjacent lung and peripheral blood were collected and then preserved as a mix of FFPE and fresh-frozen material. Trimming at the junction amounts to 0 bases on V and 2 bases on J, and the germline ends lie 10 bases apart. The CDR3 sequence holds 15 residues, the cysteine and phenylalanine included. Only the CDR3 region is kept as DNA, spanning 45 bases read in frame from base 1. The germline V gene yields SGHNT for CDR1 and YENEEA for CDR2. In this chain, TRBV11-3 is recombined with TRBJ1-1, with the identity of the D gene unclear. The sequence was obtained from a woman aged 40-69 years with stage II lung adenocarcinoma. The starting material was lung tumor tissue, obtained before any cancer treatment. The CDR3 protein sequence reads: CASSLDTTLNTEAFF. The base sequence is TGTGCCAGCAGCTTAGACACAACCCTTAACACTGAAGCTTTCTTT.